Shown below are 26 T cell receptor beta chains from a single sample sequenced in a study of blood T cell repertoires in COVID-19. Data came from immunoSEQ multiplex PCR; TCRdb stores just in-frame clones and leaves some out. This repertoire shows fewer than 450,000 clones, roughly 87% found once; its top ten account for about 0.6%. The sequencing input was PBMCs or T cells enriched from blood (not recorded which). These TCRs come from a man younger than 35 who had recovered from COVID-19.

V and J are TRBV15 and TRBJ1-2; D is unclear. The CDR3 runs to 13 residues. V was trimmed by 4 bases and J by 9 bases, leaving 15 bases between them. Germline lookup yields CDR1 LNHNV and CDR2 YYDKDF (reference sequence). The CDR3 protein is CATSNRLDSSYTF. The CDR3 DNA is TGTGCCACCAGCAACAGACTGGACTCTAGCTACACCTTC.

The chain links TRBV6-5 to TRBJ1-1, with D tentatively TRBD1 (5 bases). This CDR3 region has 15 residues. Trimming took 6 bases from V and 0 from J, leaving 14 bases between them. CDR1 MNHEY and CDR2 SVGAGI come from the germline V gene. The CDR3 is CASSPTAGLNTEAFF. The CDR3 bases are TGTGCCAGCAGCCCGACAGCGGGGTTGAACACTGAAGCTTTCTTT.

The chain couples TRBV7-8 to TRBJ2-1; D is unresolved. The CDR3 totals 13 residues. V was clipped by 2 bases and J by 8 bases, with 10 bases between them. Germline CDR1 reads SGHVS; CDR2 reads FQNEAQ. In DNA form, the CDR3 reads TGTGCCAGCAGCTTAAGTTACATCGATGAGCAGTTCTTC. Residues: CASSLSYIDEQFF.

The chain uses TRBV7-9 and TRBJ2-5, with 10 nucleotides matching TRBD1. This CDR3 contains 16 residues. Germline V gives CDR1 SEHNR, CDR2 FQNEAQ (reference sequence). After removal of 6 bases from V and 4 bases from J, the junction contained 11 bases not matched to a gene. The CDR3 DNA sequence: TGTGCCAGCAGGTCCGCCGGGACAGGGGTTCGAGAGACCCAGTACTTC. Translating gives CASRSAGTGVRETQYF.

The V gene is TRBV5-8, the J gene TRBJ2-5; TRBD2 matches at 10 bases. Germline V gene lookup returns CDR1 SGHTS and CDR2 YDEGEE. CDR3 length: 18 residues. J lost 3 bases, V lost 0 bases, and 11 bases had no gene match. CDR3 nucleotides: TGTGCCAGCAGCTTGGGGTCTAGCGGGAGTAATAGGAAAGAGACCCAGTACTTC. It encodes CASSLGSSGSNRKETQYF.

The chain joins TRBV12-3 or TRBV12-4 to TRBJ1-4; no clear D gene. There are 13 residues in the CDR3. V was pared by 6 bases and J by 8 bases, with 13 bases between. CDR3 sequence reads: CASSSRQEEKLFF. CDR3 bases: TGTGCCAGCAGCTCGAGGCAAGAGGAAAAACTGTTTTTT.

The rearrangement joins TRBV27 to TRBJ2-2; 14 nucleotides align to TRBD2. CDR1 MNHEY and CDR2 SMNVEV come from the germline V gene (reference sequence). The CDR3 is 17 amino acids. V shed 6 bases, J shed 4 bases, and the junction held 7 bases outside the gene matches. The chain's CDR3 is CASRGLAGALSTGELFF. Written as DNA, the CDR3 is TGTGCCAGCAGGGGACTAGCGGGGGCCCTCTCCACCGGGGAGCTGTTTTTT.

In this sample, this clone turned up a few times. The chain has TRBV15 and TRBJ1-5; no clear D. The CDR3 is 14 residues long. In germline, CDR1 is LNHNV, CDR2 YYDKDF (reference sequence). The germline V and J ends were trimmed by 5 bases and 3 bases, with 11 bases remaining between them. CDR3 in DNA: TGTGCCACCAGCGCGGGGAAGATCAATCAGCCCCAGCATTTT. It codes for CATSAGKINQPQHF.

This clone was detected once. The genes are TRBV21-1 and TRBJ1-5; the tabulated D call, TRBD1, remains unverified against the DNA. TRBV21-1 is shown as a pseudogene. The CDR3 extends over 15 amino acids. CDR3 bases: TGTGCCAGCAGCAAAGCCGGGGACAGTTATCAGCCCCAGCATTTT. Translating it yields CASSKAGDSYQPQHF.

The chain joins TRBV7-2 to TRBJ1-6; 9 bases line up with TRBD1. J gave up 10 bases and V 7 bases, and 11 bases lay outside the gene matches. The CDR3 loop spans 15 amino acids. CDR1 and CDR2 from the germline V gene are SGHTA and FQGNSA. The CDR3 nucleotides read TGTGCCAGCACCCCCAGGGGACAGGGTCTCTCACCCCTCCACTTT. This gives the protein CASTPRGQGLSPLHF.

This chain joins TRBV5-1 and TRBJ1-3, with 7 bases aligning to TRBD1. CDR3 size: 17 residues. The germline V gene has CDR1 SGHRS and CDR2 YFSETQ. V was clipped by 3 bases and J by 2 bases; unmatched bases: 11. The CDR3, as DNA: TGCGCCAGCAGCTCAGGAAGACAGGGAGGAGCTGGAAACACCATATATTTT. Its protein product is CASSSGRQGGAGNTIYF.

This chain links TRBV15 with TRBJ2-2; 10 bases map to TRBD2. The CDR3 has 16 amino acids. Germline lookup yields CDR1 LNHNV and CDR2 YYDKDF (reference sequence). With V trimmed by 0 bases and J by 3 bases, 1 base remained unmatched. CDR3 in DNA: TGTGCCACCAGCAGAGATCTAGCGGGAGACACCGGGGAGCTGTTTTTT. It yields the protein CATSRDLAGDTGELFF. Variable domain in full (rest from reference TRBV15 and TRBJ2-2): DAMVIQNPRYQVTQFGKPVTLSCSQTLNHNVMYWYQQKSSQAPKLLFHYYDKDFNNEADTPDNFQSRRPNTSFCFLDIRSPGLGDTAMYLCATSRDLAGDTGELFFGEGSRLTVL.

The CDR3 reads CASSGGLGATDTQYF. CDR3 sequence (DNA): TGCGCCAGCAGCGGAGGACTAGGCGCCACAGATACGCAGTATTTT. The V call is TRBV5-1, the J call TRBJ2-3; 7 bases map to TRBD2. CDR1 and CDR2 (germline): SGHRS, YFSETQ. The CDR3 is made up of 15 amino acids. The J segment lost 2 bases and the V segment lost 4 bases, leaving 7 bases of the junction unmatched.

For the CDR3, the DNA is TGTGCCAGCAGCCCGGAACTAGCGGGACTGTCAGATACGCAGTATTTT. This sequence encodes CASSPELAGLSDTQYF. The chain links TRBV5-4 to TRBJ2-3; 10 nucleotides line up with TRBD2. The CDR3 is 16 residues long. Germline loops: CDR1 SGHNT, CDR2 YYREEE (reference sequence). The V gene end was trimmed by 4 bases and the J gene end by 4 bases; junction bases not matched to a gene: 9.

The chain couples TRBV3-1 (or the pseudogene TRBV3-2) to TRBJ1-3, with no clear D. The CDR3 is 15 amino acids. Germline V lookup: CDR1 LGHDT, CDR2 YNNKEL (reference sequence). The V and J ends lost 2 bases and 0 bases respectively, with 8 bases between them. In DNA, the CDR3 is TGTGCCAGCAGCCAACAACTGAGCTCTGGAAACACCATATATTTT. It yields the protein CASSQQLSSGNTIYF.

The chain carries TRBV7-9 and TRBJ2-7; 8 bases are a match to TRBD1. Trimming at V came to 4 bases and at J to 4 bases, leaving 6 bases not matched to a gene. Germline V lookup: CDR1 SEHNR, CDR2 FQNEAQ (reference sequence). The CDR3 runs to 14 residues. The CDR3, as DNA: TGTGCCAGCAGCTGGCAGGGGGCCCCATACGAGCAGTACTTC. Protein sequence: CASSWQGAPYEQYF.

The chain has TRBV29-1 and TRBJ1-2; tentative D call: TRBD1 (5 bases). This CDR3 region has 13 residues. The V gene lost 5 bases and the J gene lost 5 bases, with 15 bases spanning the gap. Germline lookup yields CDR1 SQVTM and CDR2 ANQGSEA. The chain's CDR3 is CSVPRPGGYGYTF. Written as DNA, the CDR3 is TGCAGCGTTCCCAGACCCGGGGGATATGGCTACACCTTC. Full variable domain (rest looked up from reference TRBV29-1 and TRBJ1-2): SAVISQKPSRDICQRGTSLTIQCQVDSQVTMMFWYRQQPGQSLTLIATANQGSEATYESGFVIDKFPISRPNLTFSTLTVSNMSPEDSSIYLCSVPRPGGYGYTFGSGTRLTVV.

CDR3 sequence (DNA): TGTGCCAGCAGCCAAGGATCTGTCCGGGGGGGCCCCGGGGAGCTGTTTTTT. It translates to CASSQGSVRGGPGELFF. The chain couples TRBV14 to TRBJ2-2; TRBD2 aligns across 8 bases. After removal of 1 base from V and 6 bases from J, the junction contained 10 bases not matched to a gene. CDR1 is SGHDN, CDR2 FVKESK, per germline. CDR3 size: 17 residues.

The chain uses TRBV7-9 and TRBJ2-5, with 7 nucleotides matching TRBD1. V gave up 5 bases and J gave up 1 base; unmatched junction bases: 4. Germline-derived CDR1 and CDR2 are SEHNR and FQNEAQ (reference sequence). The CDR3 totals 14 residues. This chain's CDR3 is CASSPGTAQETQYF. DNA for the CDR3: TGTGCCAGCAGCCCGGGGACAGCCCAAGAGACCCAGTACTTC.

The chain recombines TRBV12-3 or TRBV12-4 with TRBJ2-2; the D is unclear. The V and J ends lost 6 bases and 0 bases respectively, with 2 bases between them. The CDR3 is 12 residues long. CDR3 nucleotides: TGTGCCAGCAGCTCGAACACCGGGGAGCTGTTTTTT. Residues: CASSSNTGELFF.

In its sample, this clone was seen a few times. The rearrangement links TRBV6-5 to TRBJ1-2; D gene unclear. Germline-derived CDR1 and CDR2 are MNHEY and SVGAGI. Trimming left V 6 bases short and J 4 bases short, with 18 bases between. The CDR3 contains 15 residues. This chain's CDR3 is CASSPGPANSYGYTF. The DNA for the CDR3 is TGTGCCAGCAGCCCCGGTCCAGCGAATTCCTATGGCTACACCTTC.

The chain is built from TRBV3-1 (or the pseudogene TRBV3-2) and TRBJ2-2; D might be TRBD2 (6 bases). The CDR3 is 16 amino acids. V lost 3 bases and J lost 3, with 14 bases in between. Per germline, CDR1 LGHDT and CDR2 YNNKEL (reference sequence). Here the CDR3 reads CASSQGGTGYTGELFF. In DNA, the CDR3 is TGTGCCAGCAGCCAGGGGGGTACTGGGTACACCGGGGAGCTGTTTTTT.

This clone was seen a handful of times. The V and J genes are TRBV3-1 (or the pseudogene TRBV3-2) and TRBJ1-1, with TRBD1 as a possible D gene (5 bases). Between the trimmed V and J ends, which lost 3 bases and 3 bases, there was a span of 11 bases. The germline V gene encodes CDR1 LGHDT and CDR2 YNNKEL (reference sequence). The length of the CDR3 is 14 residues. The CDR3 loop reads CASSHSRVYTEAFF. The CDR3 DNA sequence: TGTGCCAGCAGCCATAGCAGGGTGTACACTGAAGCTTTCTTT.

CDR3 in DNA: TGTGCCAGCAGCGTCAAACAGGGGGCTATGGAGACCCAGTACTTC. It specifies CASSVKQGAMETQYF. The chain carries TRBV9 and TRBJ2-5, with 9 bases lining up with TRBD1. The CDR3 runs 15 residues. Losses at the gene ends were 2 bases for V and 5 bases for J; bases not matched to a gene: 7. CDR1 and CDR2 (germline): SGDLS, YYNGEE.

The genes are TRBV10-3 and TRBJ1-1, with D perhaps matching TRBD1 (5 bases). The CDR3 sequence is 14 residues long. The germline V and J ends were trimmed by 6 bases and 0 bases, with 11 bases remaining between them. Looked up from germline, CDR1 is ENHRY and CDR2 is SYGVKD. Written as DNA, the CDR3 is TGTGCCATCAGGTCCGGGGGGATGAACACTGAAGCTTTCTTT. It codes for CAIRSGGMNTEAFF.

J is TRBJ1-2 and V is TRBV6-1; TRBD1 is a possible D gene (5 bases). The CDR3 is 14 amino acids. CDR1 MNHNS and CDR2 SASEGT come from the germline V gene. V shed 0 bases and J shed 4 bases, with 9 bases lying between them. The CDR3 is CASSEATASYGYTF. For the CDR3, the DNA is TGTGCCAGCAGTGAAGCGACAGCCTCCTATGGCTACACCTTC.